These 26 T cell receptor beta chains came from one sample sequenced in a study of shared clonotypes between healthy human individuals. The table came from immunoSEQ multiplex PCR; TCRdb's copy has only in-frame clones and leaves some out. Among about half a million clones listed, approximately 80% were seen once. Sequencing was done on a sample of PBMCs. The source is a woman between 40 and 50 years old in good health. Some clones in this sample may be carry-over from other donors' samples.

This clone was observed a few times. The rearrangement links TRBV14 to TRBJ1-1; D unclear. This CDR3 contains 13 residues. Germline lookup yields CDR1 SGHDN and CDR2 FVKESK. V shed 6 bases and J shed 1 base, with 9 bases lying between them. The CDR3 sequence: CASSGQPNTEAFF. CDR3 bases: TGTGCCAGCAGTGGGCAGCCGAACACTGAAGCTTTCTTT.

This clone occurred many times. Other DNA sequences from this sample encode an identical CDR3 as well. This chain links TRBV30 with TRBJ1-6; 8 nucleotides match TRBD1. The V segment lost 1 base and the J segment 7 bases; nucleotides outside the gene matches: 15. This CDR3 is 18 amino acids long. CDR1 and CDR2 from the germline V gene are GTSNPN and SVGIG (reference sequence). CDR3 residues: CAWSGSRTGLSGNSPLHF. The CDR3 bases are TGTGCCTGGAGTGGCAGTCGGACAGGGCTGTCTGGAAATTCACCCCTCCACTTT.

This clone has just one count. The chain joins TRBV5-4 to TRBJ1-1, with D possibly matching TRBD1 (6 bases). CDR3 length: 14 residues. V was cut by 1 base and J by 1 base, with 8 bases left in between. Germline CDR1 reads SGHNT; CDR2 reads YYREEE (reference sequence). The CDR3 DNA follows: TGTGCCAGCAGCTTGCAGGGGCGGAACACTGAAGCTTTCTTT. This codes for CASSLQGRNTEAFF. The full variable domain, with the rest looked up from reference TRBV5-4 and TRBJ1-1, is ETGVTQSPTHLIKTRGQQVTLRCSSQSGHNTVSWYQQALGQGPQFIFQYYREEENGRGNFPPRFSGLQFPNYSSELNVNALELDDSALYLCASSLQGRNTEAFFGQGTRLTVV.

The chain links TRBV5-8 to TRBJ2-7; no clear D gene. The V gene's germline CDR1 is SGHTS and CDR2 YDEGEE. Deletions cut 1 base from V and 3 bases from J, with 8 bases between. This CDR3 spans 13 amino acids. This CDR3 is CASSLPPDYEQYF. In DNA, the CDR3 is TGTGCCAGCAGCTTGCCCCCAGACTACGAGCAGTACTTC.

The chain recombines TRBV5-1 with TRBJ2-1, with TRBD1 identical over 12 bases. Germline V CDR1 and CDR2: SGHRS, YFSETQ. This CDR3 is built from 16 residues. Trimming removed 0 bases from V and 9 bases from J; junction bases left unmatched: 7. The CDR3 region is CASSLASGQGAGEQFF. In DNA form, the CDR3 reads TGCGCCAGCAGCTTGGCTTCGGGACAGGGGGCTGGTGAGCAGTTCTTC.

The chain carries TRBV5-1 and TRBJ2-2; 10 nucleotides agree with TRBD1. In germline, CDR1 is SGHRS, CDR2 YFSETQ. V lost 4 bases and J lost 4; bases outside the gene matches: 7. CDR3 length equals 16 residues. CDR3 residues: CASSRDRGVRTGELFF. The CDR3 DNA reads TGCGCCAGCAGCCGGGACAGGGGTGTACGCACCGGGGAGCTGTTTTTT.

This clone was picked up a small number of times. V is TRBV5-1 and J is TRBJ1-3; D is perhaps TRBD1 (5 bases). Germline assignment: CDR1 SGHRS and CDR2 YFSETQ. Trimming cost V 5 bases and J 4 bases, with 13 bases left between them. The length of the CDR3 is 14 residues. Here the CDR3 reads CASSGGEYGNTIYF. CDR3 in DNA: TGCGCCAGCAGTGGGGGAGAGTACGGAAACACCATATATTTT.

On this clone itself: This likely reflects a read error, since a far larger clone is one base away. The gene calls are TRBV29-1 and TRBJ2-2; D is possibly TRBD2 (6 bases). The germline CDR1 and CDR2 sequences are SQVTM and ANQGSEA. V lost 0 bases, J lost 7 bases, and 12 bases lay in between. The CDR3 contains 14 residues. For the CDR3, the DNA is TGCAGCGTTGAAGATGGCGGGGCCATCGGGGAGCTGTTTTTT. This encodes CSVEDGGAIGELFF.

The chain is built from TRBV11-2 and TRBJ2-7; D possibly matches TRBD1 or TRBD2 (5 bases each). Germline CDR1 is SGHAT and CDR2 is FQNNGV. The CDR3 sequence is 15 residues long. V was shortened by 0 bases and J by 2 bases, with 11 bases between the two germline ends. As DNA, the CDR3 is TGTGCCAGCAGCTTAGATGTAGAGGGGCCCTACGAGCAGTACTTC. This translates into CASSLDVEGPYEQYF.

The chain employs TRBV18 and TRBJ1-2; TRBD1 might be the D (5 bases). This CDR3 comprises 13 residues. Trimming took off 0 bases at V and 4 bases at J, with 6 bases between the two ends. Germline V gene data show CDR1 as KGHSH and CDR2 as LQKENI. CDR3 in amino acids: CASSPPGTYGYTF. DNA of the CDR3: TGTGCCAGCTCACCACCGGGGACCTATGGCTACACCTTC. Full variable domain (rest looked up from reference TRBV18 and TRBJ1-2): NAGVMQNPRHLVRRRGQEARLRCSPMKGHSHVYWYRQLPEEGLKFMVYLQKENIIDESGMPKERFSAEFPKEGPSILRIQQVVRGDSAAYFCASSPPGTYGYTFGSGTRLTVV.

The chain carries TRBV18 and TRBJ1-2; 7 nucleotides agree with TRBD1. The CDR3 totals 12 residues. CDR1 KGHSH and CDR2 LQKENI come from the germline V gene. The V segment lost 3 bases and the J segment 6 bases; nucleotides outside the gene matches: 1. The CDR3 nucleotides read TGTGCCAGCTCACCCGACAGGGATGGCTACACCTTC. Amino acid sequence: CASSPDRDGYTF.

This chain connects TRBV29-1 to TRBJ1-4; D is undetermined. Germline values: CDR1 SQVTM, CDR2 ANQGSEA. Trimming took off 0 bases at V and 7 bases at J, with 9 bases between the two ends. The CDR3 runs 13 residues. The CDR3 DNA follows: TGCAGCGTTGAAGATCCTCAGAGTGAAAAACTGTTTTTT. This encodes CSVEDPQSEKLFF.

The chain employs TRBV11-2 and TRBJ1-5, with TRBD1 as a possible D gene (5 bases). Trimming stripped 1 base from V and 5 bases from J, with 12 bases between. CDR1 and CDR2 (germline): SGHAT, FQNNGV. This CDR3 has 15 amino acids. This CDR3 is CASSLGATEDQPQHF. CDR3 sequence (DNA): TGTGCCAGCAGCTTAGGGGCGACAGAAGATCAGCCCCAGCATTTT.

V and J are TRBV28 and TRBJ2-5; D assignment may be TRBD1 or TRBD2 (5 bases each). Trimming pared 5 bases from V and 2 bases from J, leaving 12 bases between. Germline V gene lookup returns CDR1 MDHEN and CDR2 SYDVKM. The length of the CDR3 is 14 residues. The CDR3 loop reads CASSPTDYQETQYF. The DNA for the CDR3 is TGTGCCAGCAGTCCGACAGACTATCAAGAGACCCAGTACTTC.

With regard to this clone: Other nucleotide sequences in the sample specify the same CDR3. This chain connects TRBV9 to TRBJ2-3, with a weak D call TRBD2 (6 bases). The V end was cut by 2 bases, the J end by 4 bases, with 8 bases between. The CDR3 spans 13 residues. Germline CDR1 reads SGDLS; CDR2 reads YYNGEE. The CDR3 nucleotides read TGTGCCAGCAGCGTCGGAGGGGCAGATACGCAGTATTTT. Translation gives CASSVGGADTQYF.

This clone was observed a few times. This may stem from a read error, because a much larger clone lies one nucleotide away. As DNA, the CDR3 is TGTGCCTGGTCCCCGAGGACACCTACCTACGAGCAGCACTTC. Protein product: CAWSPRTPTYEQHF. The V and J genes are TRBV30 and TRBJ2-7; maybe TRBD1 (5 bases). The CDR3 has 14 amino acids. Germline V gene lookup returns CDR1 GTSNPN and CDR2 SVGIG (reference sequence).

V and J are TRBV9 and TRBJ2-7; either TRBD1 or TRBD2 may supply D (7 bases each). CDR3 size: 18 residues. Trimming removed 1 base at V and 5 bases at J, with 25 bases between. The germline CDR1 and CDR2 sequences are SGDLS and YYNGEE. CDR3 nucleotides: TGTGCCAGCAGCGTAAAGACCGGGACAGCGGGACCAGGGGACGAGCAGTACTTC. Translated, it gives CASSVKTGTAGPGDEQYF. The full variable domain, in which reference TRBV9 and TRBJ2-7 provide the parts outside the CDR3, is DSGVTQTPKHLITATGQRVTLRCSPRSGDLSVYWYQQSLDQGLQFLIQYYNGEERAKGNILERFSAQQFPDLHSELNLSSLELGDSALYFCASSVKTGTAGPGDEQYFGPGTRLTVT.

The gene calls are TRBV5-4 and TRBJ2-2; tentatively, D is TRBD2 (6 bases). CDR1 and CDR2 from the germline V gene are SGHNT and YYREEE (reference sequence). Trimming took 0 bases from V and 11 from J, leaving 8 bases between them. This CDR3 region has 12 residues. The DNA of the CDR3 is TGTGCCAGCAGCTTGGGGGACTCCGAGCTGTTTTTT. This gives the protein CASSLGDSELFF.

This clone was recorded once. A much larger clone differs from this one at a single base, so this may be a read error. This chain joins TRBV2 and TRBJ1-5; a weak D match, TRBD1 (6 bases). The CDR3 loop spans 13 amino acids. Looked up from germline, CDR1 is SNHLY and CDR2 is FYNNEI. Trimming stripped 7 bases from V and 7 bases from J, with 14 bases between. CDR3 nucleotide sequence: TGTGCCAGCACCTGGGGGCAGAGCCAGCCCCAGCATTTT. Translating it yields CASTWGQSQPQHF.

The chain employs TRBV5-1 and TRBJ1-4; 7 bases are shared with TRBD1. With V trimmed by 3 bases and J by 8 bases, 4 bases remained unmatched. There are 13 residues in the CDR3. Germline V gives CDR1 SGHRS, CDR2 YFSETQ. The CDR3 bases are TGCGCCAGCAGCTCACAGGGGCCCGAAAAACTGTTTTTT. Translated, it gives CASSSQGPEKLFF.

CDR3 sequence reads: CASSFTGGATEAFF. CDR3 DNA: TGTGCCAGCAGCTTTACAGGGGGCGCGACCGAAGCTTTCTTT. The chain combines TRBV7-9 with TRBJ1-1, with TRBD1 matching 9 bases. The J segment lost 8 bases and the V segment lost 3 bases, leaving 7 bases of the junction unmatched. Germline assignment: CDR1 SEHNR and CDR2 FQNEAQ (reference sequence). The length of the CDR3 is 14 residues. Full variable domain (rest looked up from reference TRBV7-9 and TRBJ1-1): DTGVSQNPRHKITKRGQNVTFRCDPISEHNRLYWYRQTLGQGPEFLTYFQNEAQLEKSRLLSDRFSAERPKGSFSTLEIQRTEQGDSAMYLCASSFTGGATEAFFGQGTRLTVV.

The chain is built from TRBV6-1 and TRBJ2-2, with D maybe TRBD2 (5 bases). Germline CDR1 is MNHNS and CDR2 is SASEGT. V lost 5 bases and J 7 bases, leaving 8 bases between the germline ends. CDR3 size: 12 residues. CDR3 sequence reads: CASSRLIGELFF. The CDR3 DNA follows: TGTGCCAGCAGTCGACTAATCGGGGAGCTGTTTTTT.

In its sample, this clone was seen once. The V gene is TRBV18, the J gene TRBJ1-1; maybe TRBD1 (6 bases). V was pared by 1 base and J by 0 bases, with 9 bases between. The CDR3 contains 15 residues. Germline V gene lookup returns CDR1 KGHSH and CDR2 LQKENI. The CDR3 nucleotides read TGTGCCAGCTCACCACGAGGGGGGGTGAACACTGAAGCTTTCTTT. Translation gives CASSPRGGVNTEAFF.

The CDR3 protein is CASSLVGGYDEKLFF. The CDR3 coding sequence is TGCGCCAGCAGCTTGGTGGGGGGATATGATGAAAAACTGTTTTTT. The chain recombines TRBV5-1 with TRBJ1-4, with D maybe TRBD1 (5 bases). The CDR3 covers 15 residues. V was clipped by 0 bases and J by 6 bases, with 12 bases between them. Germline V CDR1 and CDR2: SGHRS, YFSETQ.

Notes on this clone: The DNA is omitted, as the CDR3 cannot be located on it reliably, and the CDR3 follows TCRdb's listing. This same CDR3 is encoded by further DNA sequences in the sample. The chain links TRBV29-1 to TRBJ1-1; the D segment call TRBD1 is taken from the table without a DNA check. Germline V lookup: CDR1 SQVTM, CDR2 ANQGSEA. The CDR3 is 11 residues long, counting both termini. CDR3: CSVGKGAEAFF.

This CDR3 reads CASSLVSGSWETQYF. CDR3 nucleotides: TGTGCCAGCAGCTTGGTTAGCGGGAGTTGGGAGACCCAGTACTTC. The rearrangement links TRBV5-4 to TRBJ2-5, with 9 bases identical to TRBD2. V was clipped by 0 bases and J by 5 bases; unmatched bases: 5. CDR1 and CDR2 from the germline V gene are SGHNT and YYREEE (reference sequence). The CDR3 covers 15 residues.